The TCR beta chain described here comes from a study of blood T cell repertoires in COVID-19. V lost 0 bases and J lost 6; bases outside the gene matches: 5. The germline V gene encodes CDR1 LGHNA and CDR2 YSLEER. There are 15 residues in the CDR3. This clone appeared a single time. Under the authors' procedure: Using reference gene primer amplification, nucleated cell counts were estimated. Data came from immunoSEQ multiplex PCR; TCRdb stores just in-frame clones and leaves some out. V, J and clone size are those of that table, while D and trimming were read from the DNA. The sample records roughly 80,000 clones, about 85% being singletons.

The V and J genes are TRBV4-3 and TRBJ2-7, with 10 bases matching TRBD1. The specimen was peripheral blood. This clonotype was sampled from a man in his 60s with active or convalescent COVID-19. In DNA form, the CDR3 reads TGCGCCAGCAGCCAAGATCTCGGGACAGGGGTCGAGCAGTACTTC. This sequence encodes CASSQDLGTGVEQYF.